The 32 T cell receptor beta chains below were found in one sample sequenced in a study of T cell changes during pregnancy in multiple sclerosis. Assay used: immunoSEQ multiplex PCR; TCRdb lists only in-frame clones, some missing. The table lists fewer than 95,000 clones, roughly 91% of them singletons. The sequences come from peripheral blood, collected in the first trimester of pregnancy. All receptors derive from a female donor with multiple sclerosis, enrolled in a pregnancy study.

V is TRBV7-9 and J is TRBJ1-1; tentatively, D is TRBD1 (5 bases). This CDR3 has 14 amino acids. The V gene lost 1 base and the J gene lost 11 bases, with 17 bases spanning the gap. Germline CDR1 and CDR2: SEHNR and FQNEAQ (reference sequence). CDR3 protein: CASSLEGVGNGAFF. The CDR3 nucleotides are TGTGCCAGCAGCTTAGAAGGGGTGGGGAACGGCGCTTTCTTT.

The chain uses TRBV6-1 and TRBJ2-5, with D unresolved. CDR3 size: 12 residues. CDR1 and CDR2 from the germline V gene are MNHNS and SASEGT. V lost 8 bases to trimming and J lost 1 base, with 8 bases between them. The CDR3 loop is CASGQVQETQYF. The CDR3 coding sequence is TGTGCCAGCGGGCAGGTCCAAGAGACCCAGTACTTC.

The chain links TRBV5-6 to TRBJ2-5, with D tentatively TRBD2 (5 bases). Germline CDR1 SGHDT, CDR2 YYEEEE. The CDR3 loop spans 17 amino acids. The germline V and J ends were trimmed by 1 base and 4 bases, with 20 bases remaining between them. The CDR3 DNA reads as TGTGCCAGCAGCTTGAGGCCCGGGATTCCAGACATAGAGACCCAGTACTTC. It yields the protein CASSLRPGIPDIETQYF.

The CDR3 DNA is TGTGCCAGCAGTGAAGTTTCGAGCAATCAGCCCCAGCATTTT. It translates to CASSEVSSNQPQHF. The chain combines TRBV6-1 with TRBJ1-5; D is unresolved. The germline V gene has CDR1 MNHNS and CDR2 SASEGT. V lost 1 base, J lost 1 base, and 5 bases lay in between. The CDR3 is made up of 14 amino acids.

V is TRBV19 and J is TRBJ2-1; D unresolved. With 0 bases removed from V and 0 bases from J, the gap between germline ends came to 15 bases. CDR3 length equals 18 residues. The germline gives CDR1 LNHDA, CDR2 SQIVND (reference sequence). The CDR3 DNA reads TGTGCCAGTAGTATAGATCTCTACAGTTCAAGCTCCTACAATGAGCAGTTCTTC. It yields the protein CASSIDLYSSSSYNEQFF.

The chain carries TRBV29-1 and TRBJ1-2; unclear D gene. The CDR3 runs 12 residues. The ends were cut back, 3 bases at V and 2 bases at J, with 7 bases in the middle. Germline V CDR1 and CDR2: SQVTM, ANQGSEA. CDR3 in amino acids: CSVDEGNYGYTF. DNA for the CDR3: TGCAGCGTTGATGAGGGAAACTATGGCTACACCTTC. The variable domain in full, with the rest retrieved from reference TRBV29-1 and TRBJ1-2, is SAVISQKPSRDICQRGTSLTIQCQVDSQVTMMFWYRQQPGQSLTLIATANQGSEATYESGFVIDKFPISRPNLTFSTLTVSNMSPEDSSIYLCSVDEGNYGYTFGSGTRLTVV.

The genes are TRBV6-5 and TRBJ1-5; 8 nucleotides agree with TRBD1. The V segment lost 6 bases and the J segment 1 base; nucleotides outside the gene matches: 2. Germline V CDR1 and CDR2: MNHEY, SVGAGI. The CDR3 covers 14 residues. CDR3 coding DNA: TGTGCCAGCAGCCACAGGGGGAGCAATCAGCCCCAGCATTTT. This codes for CASSHRGSNQPQHF.

The chain has TRBV6-1 and TRBJ2-7, with a weak D call TRBD1 (5 bases). The CDR3 is made up of 13 amino acids. The germline V gene has CDR1 MNHNS and CDR2 SASEGT. V was shortened by 7 bases and J by 3 bases, with 13 bases between the two germline ends. DNA of the CDR3: TGTGCCAGCATTTTTCCAGGGAACTACGAGCAGTACTTC. This sequence encodes CASIFPGNYEQYF.

The chain uses TRBV30 and TRBJ1-1; possible D gene TRBD1, 6 bases. The CDR3 is 11 amino acids. V was pared by 5 bases and J by 8 bases, with 12 bases between. Germline V CDR1 and CDR2: GTSNPN, SVGIG (reference sequence). The CDR3 bases are TGTGCCTGGGGGGGCTCCTCCGAAGCTTTCTTT. Its translation is CAWGGSSEAFF.

The V and J genes are TRBV5-1 and TRBJ1-1; 9 bases are a match to TRBD1. V was pared by 5 bases and J by 4 bases, with 6 bases of the junction left unmatched. Per the germline V gene, CDR1 is SGHRS and CDR2 is YFSETQ. The length of the CDR3 is 14 residues. The CDR3 DNA follows: TGCGCCAGCAGAAGGGACAGGGTCGCCACTGAAGCTTTCTTT. It encodes CASRRDRVATEAFF.

This clone was counted once. The chain combines TRBV2 with TRBJ1-1; TRBD1 might be the D (5 bases). This CDR3 comprises 15 residues. Trimming removed 2 bases at V and 4 bases at J, with 14 bases between. Germline assignment: CDR1 SNHLY and CDR2 FYNNEI. In DNA form, the CDR3 reads TGTGCCAGCAGTGAAAGGGGAGGGACTGGCACTGAAGCTTTCTTT. It codes for CASSERGGTGTEAFF.

The V gene is TRBV5-4, the J gene TRBJ2-5, with a tentative D call TRBD1 (5 bases). The CDR3 is made up of 15 amino acids. Germline CDR1 SGHNT, CDR2 YYREEE (reference sequence). V lost 4 bases, J lost 4 bases, and 17 bases lay in between. The CDR3 DNA follows: TGTGCCAGCAGCCCTCAGGGCCTAGGGGCAGAGACCCAGTACTTC. This sequence encodes CASSPQGLGAETQYF.

The rearrangement links TRBV5-1 to TRBJ1-1, with TRBD1 as a possible D gene (5 bases). Germline CDR1 reads SGHRS; CDR2 reads YFSETQ. CDR3 length: 16 amino acids. V was pared by 4 bases and J by 2 bases, with 18 bases between. The CDR3 DNA sequence: TGCGCCAGCAGCCCCGCCGGTAGACAGACTAACACTGAAGCTTTCTTT. It yields the protein CASSPAGRQTNTEAFF. Together with reference TRBV5-1 and TRBJ1-1, the CDR3 gives the full variable domain: KAGVTQTPRYLIKTRGQQVTLSCSPISGHRSVSWYQQTPGQGLQFLFEYFSETQRNKGNFPGRFSGRQFSNSRSEMNVSTLELGDSALYLCASSPAGRQTNTEAFFGQGTRLTVV.

The chain recombines TRBV6-4 with TRBJ2-1, with TRBD2 identical over 11 bases. This CDR3 has 15 amino acids. From germline, CDR1 is MRHNA and CDR2 SNTAGT. V lost 4 bases to trimming and J lost 3 bases; unmatched junction nucleotides: 2. CDR3 sequence (DNA): TGTGCCAGCAGTGTGCTAGCGGGGGGCTACAATGAGCAGTTCTTC. Its translation: CASSVLAGGYNEQFF.

The rearrangement links TRBV2 to TRBJ2-1; no definite D call. Germline V lookup: CDR1 SNHLY, CDR2 FYNNEI. Trimming left V 3 bases short and J 6 bases short, with 15 bases between. The CDR3 runs 15 residues. The CDR3 DNA reads TGTGCCAGCAGTGATCGGCAGACAAGATCCAATGAGCAGTTCTTC. Protein product: CASSDRQTRSNEQFF.

V gene TRBV7-2 combines with J gene TRBJ1-4; D is uncertain. V lost 2 bases and J lost 5, with 9 bases in between. Per the germline V gene, CDR1 is SGHTA and CDR2 is FQGNSA. This CDR3 is built from 14 residues. The CDR3 reads CASSLQAGNEKLFF. CDR3 nucleotide sequence: TGTGCCAGCAGCTTACAGGCTGGGAATGAAAAACTGTTTTTT.

In this sample, this clone turned up once. The V call is TRBV5-4, the J call TRBJ1-3; TRBD1 is a possible D gene (6 bases). CDR3 length: 16 amino acids. The germline V gene has CDR1 SGHNT and CDR2 YYREEE (reference sequence). Trimming took off 4 bases at V and 1 base at J, with 15 bases between the two ends. The CDR3 loop is CASSTWVGASGNTIYF. CDR3 sequence (DNA): TGTGCCAGCAGCACCTGGGTGGGGGCGTCTGGAAACACCATATATTTT. Combining the CDR3 with reference TRBV5-4 and TRBJ1-3 gives the whole variable domain ETGVTQSPTHLIKTRGQQVTLRCSSQSGHNTVSWYQQALGQGPQFIFQYYREEENGRGNFPPRFSGLQFPNYSSELNVNALELDDSALYLCASSTWVGASGNTIYFGEGSWLTVV.

The chain carries TRBV10-3 and TRBJ2-5; TRBD2 is a possible D gene (7 bases). With 11 bases removed from V and 1 base from J, the gap between germline ends came to 14 bases. The CDR3 consists of 13 residues. The germline gives CDR1 ENHRY, CDR2 SYGVKD. CDR3 loop: CAGGGGGQETQYF. CDR3 bases: TGTGCCGGGGGGGGCGGGGGCCAAGAGACCCAGTACTTC.

This sequence joins TRBV15 and TRBJ1-1; D may be TRBD1 (5 bases). CDR3 length: 14 amino acids. CDR1 LNHNV and CDR2 YYDKDF come from the germline V gene (reference sequence). V was cut by 0 bases and J by 4 bases, with 9 bases left in between. CDR3 in amino acids: CATSRDSGGTEAFF. The CDR3 region has the DNA TGTGCCACCAGCAGAGATAGCGGGGGCACTGAAGCTTTCTTT.

The J gene is TRBJ2-3, the V gene TRBV25-1; 8 positions match TRBD1. Germline trimming cut 4 bases from V and 4 bases from J; bases unmatched to any gene: 10. Germline lookup yields CDR1 MGHDK and CDR2 SYGVNS. The CDR3 loop spans 16 amino acids. Here the CDR3 DNA reads TGTGCCAGCAGTGGACAGGGGTGGACTACAGCAGATACGCAGTATTTT. As protein: CASSGQGWTTADTQYF.

The chain uses TRBV2 and TRBJ1-2; no firm D call. This CDR3 is built from 11 residues. Trimming took 3 bases from V and 5 from J, leaving 4 bases between them. The germline V gene encodes CDR1 SNHLY and CDR2 FYNNEI. The CDR3 region has the DNA TGTGCCAGCAGTGACTTATATGGCTACACCTTC. Encoded protein: CASSDLYGYTF.

The chain couples TRBV5-8 to TRBJ2-7; TRBD1 aligns across 7 bases. The CDR3 runs 15 residues. Germline-derived CDR1 and CDR2 are SGHTS and YDEGEE. The trim removed 0 bases at V and 2 bases at J, leaving 5 bases unmatched. CDR3 sequence reads: CASSLGQGFTYEQYF. DNA of the CDR3: TGTGCCAGCAGCTTGGGACAGGGCTTCACCTACGAGCAGTACTTC. The full variable domain, rest sourced from reference TRBV5-8 and TRBJ2-7, is EAGVTQSPTHLIKTRGQQATLRCSPISGHTSVYWYQQALGLGLQFLLWYDEGEERNRGNFPPRFSGRQFPNYSSELNVNALELEDSALYLCASSLGQGFTYEQYFGPGTRLTVT.

The V gene is TRBV4-2, the J gene TRBJ2-7; 9 bases map to TRBD2. CDR3 size: 17 residues. V lost 0 bases to trimming and J lost 4 bases; unmatched junction nucleotides: 10. CDR1 LGHNA and CDR2 YNFKEQ come from the germline V gene. The CDR3 loop reads CASSQDHRASGAYEQYF. The DNA of the CDR3 is TGTGCCAGCAGCCAAGATCACAGGGCTAGCGGGGCTTACGAGCAGTACTTC.

This clone was found a few times. V usage is TRBV19 and J usage is TRBJ2-1; 8 nucleotides agree with TRBD1. The germline V gene encodes CDR1 LNHDA and CDR2 SQIVND (reference sequence). This CDR3 region has 16 residues. J lost 4 bases, V lost 2 bases, and 7 bases had no gene match. CDR3 nucleotide sequence: TGTGCCAGTAGTATACAGGCAGGGGGCTCGTACAATGAGCAGTTCTTC. This gives the protein CASSIQAGGSYNEQFF.

The CDR3 region is CASSATGSGNTIYF. CDR3 DNA sequence: TGCGCCAGCAGCGCGACAGGATCTGGAAACACCATATATTTT. The V gene is TRBV5-1, the J gene TRBJ1-3; D may be TRBD1 (6 bases). Germline lookup yields CDR1 SGHRS and CDR2 YFSETQ. The CDR3 totals 14 residues. V dropped 4 bases and J dropped 1 base, with 9 bases sitting between them. The full variable domain, in which reference TRBV5-1 and TRBJ1-3 provide the parts outside the CDR3, is KAGVTQTPRYLIKTRGQQVTLSCSPISGHRSVSWYQQTPGQGLQFLFEYFSETQRNKGNFPGRFSGRQFSNSRSEMNVSTLELGDSALYLCASSATGSGNTIYFGEGSWLTVV.

The V and J genes are TRBV14 and TRBJ2-2; 8 bases line up with TRBD1. Germline values: CDR1 SGHDN, CDR2 FVKESK. This CDR3 is built from 17 residues. V lost 0 bases and J lost 4; bases outside the gene matches: 7. CDR3 loop: CASSQEGQGLSTGELFF. The CDR3 nucleotides are TGTGCCAGCAGCCAAGAAGGACAGGGACTCTCCACCGGGGAGCTGTTTTTT.

The V and J genes are TRBV7-9 and TRBJ2-7; D uncertain. The CDR3 totals 15 residues. V was clipped by 1 base and J by 0 bases, with 10 bases between them. CDR1 and CDR2 from the germline V gene are SEHNR and FQNEAQ (reference sequence). The CDR3 DNA follows: TGTGCCAGCAGCTTAGATGAACTGTCCTCCTACGAGCAGTACTTC. This sequence encodes CASSLDELSSYEQYF. The whole variable domain, remainder taken from reference TRBV7-9 and TRBJ2-7, is DTGVSQNPRHKITKRGQNVTFRCDPISEHNRLYWYRQTLGQGPEFLTYFQNEAQLEKSRLLSDRFSAERPKGSFSTLEIQRTEQGDSAMYLCASSLDELSSYEQYFGPGTRLTVT.

The chain links TRBV5-1 to TRBJ2-7; TRBD1 matches at 7 bases. Germline assignment: CDR1 SGHRS and CDR2 YFSETQ. Unmatched junction bases numbered 3, after V lost 2 bases and J lost 1 base. The CDR3 sequence is 14 residues long. Here the CDR3 reads CASSFTGASYEQYF. CDR3 nucleotide sequence: TGCGCCAGCAGCTTTACAGGGGCGTCCTACGAGCAGTACTTC.

This clone was seen a few times. This rearrangement joins TRBV7-3 to TRBJ1-1; perhaps TRBD1 as D (5 bases). Germline V gene lookup returns CDR1 SGHTA and CDR2 FQGTGA. CDR3 length: 14 amino acids. The ends were cut back, 2 bases at V and 5 bases at J, with 12 bases in the middle. The DNA for the CDR3 is TGTGCCAGCAGCTTAGGGCAGGGTTCGACTGAAGCTTTCTTT. Its translation is CASSLGQGSTEAFF.

This rearrangement joins TRBV7-3 to TRBJ2-2; the D gene is possibly TRBD2 (6 bases). CDR1 is SGHTA, CDR2 FQGTGA, per germline. V dropped 5 bases and J dropped 5 bases, with 21 bases sitting between them. This CDR3 is 17 amino acids long. CDR3 in DNA: TGTGCCAGCAGCCCCTCAAAAATAGAGGGGAGGACCGGGGAGCTGTTTTTT. Translating gives CASSPSKIEGRTGELFF.

The chain joins TRBV2 to TRBJ2-2; perhaps TRBD2 as D (5 bases). From germline, CDR1 is SNHLY and CDR2 FYNNEI. V dropped 3 bases and J dropped 1 base, with 12 bases sitting between them. The CDR3 is made up of 16 amino acids. The CDR3 DNA reads as TGTGCCAGCAGTGACCCGGGATTCGAGAACACCGGGGAGCTGTTTTTT. Amino acid sequence: CASSDPGFENTGELFF.

This chain uses TRBV2 with TRBJ1-1; D not resolved. This CDR3 region has 13 residues. CDR1 is SNHLY, CDR2 FYNNEI, per germline. V lost 5 bases and J lost 3, with 10 bases in between. CDR3 region: CASSQQQDTEAFF. Written as DNA, the CDR3 is TGTGCCAGCAGTCAACAGCAGGACACTGAAGCTTTCTTT.